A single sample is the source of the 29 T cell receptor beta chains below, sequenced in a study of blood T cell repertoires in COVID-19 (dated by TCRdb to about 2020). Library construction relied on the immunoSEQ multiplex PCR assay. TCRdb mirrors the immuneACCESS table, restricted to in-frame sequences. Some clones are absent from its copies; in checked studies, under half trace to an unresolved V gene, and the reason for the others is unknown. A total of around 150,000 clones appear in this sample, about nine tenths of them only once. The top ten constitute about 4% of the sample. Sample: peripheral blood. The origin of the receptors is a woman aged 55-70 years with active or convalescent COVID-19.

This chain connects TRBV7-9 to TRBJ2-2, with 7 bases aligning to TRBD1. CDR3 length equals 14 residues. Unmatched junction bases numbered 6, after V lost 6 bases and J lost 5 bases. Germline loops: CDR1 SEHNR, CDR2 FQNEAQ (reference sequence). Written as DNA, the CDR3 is TGTGCCAGCAGGACGGAGACAGGGACCGGGGAGCTGTTTTTT. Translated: CASRTETGTGELFF.

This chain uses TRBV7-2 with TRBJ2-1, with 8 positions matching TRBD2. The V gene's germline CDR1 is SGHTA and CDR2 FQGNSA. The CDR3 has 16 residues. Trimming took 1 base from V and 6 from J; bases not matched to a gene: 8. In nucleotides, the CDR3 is TGTGCCAGCAGCTTAGAGGGAGCGGGGGCCTTCAATGAGCAGTTCTTC. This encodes CASSLEGAGAFNEQFF.

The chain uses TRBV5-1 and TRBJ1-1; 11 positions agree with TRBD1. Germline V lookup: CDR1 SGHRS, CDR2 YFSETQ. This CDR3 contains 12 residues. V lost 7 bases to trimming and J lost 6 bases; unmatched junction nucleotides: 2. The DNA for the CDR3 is TGCGCCAGCGGACAGGGGGCCGCTGAAGCTTTCTTT. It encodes CASGQGAAEAFF.

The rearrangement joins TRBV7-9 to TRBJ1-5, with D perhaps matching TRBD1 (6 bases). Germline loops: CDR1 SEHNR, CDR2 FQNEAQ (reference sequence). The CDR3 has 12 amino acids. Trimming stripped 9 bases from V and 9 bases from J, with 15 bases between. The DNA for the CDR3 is TGTGCCAGTTCTCTCTGGGGGCGGCCCCAGCATTTT. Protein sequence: CASSLWGRPQHF. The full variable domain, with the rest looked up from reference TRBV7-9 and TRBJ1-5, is DTGVSQNPRHKITKRGQNVTFRCDPISEHNRLYWYRQTLGQGPEFLTYFQNEAQLEKSRLLSDRFSAERPKGSFSTLEIQRTEQGDSAMYLCASSLWGRPQHFGDGTRLSIL.

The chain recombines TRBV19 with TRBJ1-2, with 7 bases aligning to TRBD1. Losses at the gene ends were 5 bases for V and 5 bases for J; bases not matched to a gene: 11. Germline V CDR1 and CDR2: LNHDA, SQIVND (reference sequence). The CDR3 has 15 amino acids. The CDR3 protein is CASSPTTGLPYGYTF. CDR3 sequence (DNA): TGTGCCAGTAGTCCGACGACAGGGCTCCCTTATGGCTACACCTTC.

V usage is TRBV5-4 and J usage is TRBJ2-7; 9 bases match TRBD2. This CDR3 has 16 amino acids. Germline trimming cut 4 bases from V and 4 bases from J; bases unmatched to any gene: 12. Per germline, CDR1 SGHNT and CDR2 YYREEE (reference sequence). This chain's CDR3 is CASSGGGALNAYEQYF. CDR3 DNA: TGTGCCAGCAGCGGCGGGGGGGCCTTAAATGCTTACGAGCAGTACTTC.

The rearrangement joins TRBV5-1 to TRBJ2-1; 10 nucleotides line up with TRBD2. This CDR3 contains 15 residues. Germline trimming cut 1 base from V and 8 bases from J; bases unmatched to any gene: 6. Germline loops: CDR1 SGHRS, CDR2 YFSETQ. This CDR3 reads CASSLQTSGYHEQFF. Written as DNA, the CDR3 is TGCGCCAGCAGCTTGCAGACTAGCGGGTACCATGAGCAGTTCTTC.

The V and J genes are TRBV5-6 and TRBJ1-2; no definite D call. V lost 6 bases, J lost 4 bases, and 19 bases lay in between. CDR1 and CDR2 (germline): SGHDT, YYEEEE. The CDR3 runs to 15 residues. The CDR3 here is CASTPSLGGIYGYTF. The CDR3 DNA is TGTGCCAGCACCCCTAGCTTGGGAGGGATCTATGGCTACACCTTC. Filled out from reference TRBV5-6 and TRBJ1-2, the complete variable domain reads DAGVTQSPTHLIKTRGQQVTLRCSPKSGHDTVSWYQQALGQGPQFIFQYYEEEERQRGNFPDRFSGHQFPNYSSELNVNALLLGDSALYLCASTPSLGGIYGYTFGSGTRLTVV.

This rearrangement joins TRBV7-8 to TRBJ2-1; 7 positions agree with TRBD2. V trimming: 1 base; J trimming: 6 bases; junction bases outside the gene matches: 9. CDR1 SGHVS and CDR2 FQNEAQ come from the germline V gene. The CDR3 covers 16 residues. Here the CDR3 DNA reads TGTGCCAGCAGCTTAGGTATCCTAGCGGCCCTCAATGAGCAGTTCTTC. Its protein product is CASSLGILAALNEQFF.

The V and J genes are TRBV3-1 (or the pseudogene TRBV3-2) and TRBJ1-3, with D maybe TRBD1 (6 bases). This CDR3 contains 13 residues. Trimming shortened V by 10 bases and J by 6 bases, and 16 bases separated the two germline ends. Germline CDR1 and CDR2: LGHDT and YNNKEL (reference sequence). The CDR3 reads CATGWAGENTIYF. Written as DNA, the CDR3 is TGTGCCACCGGTTGGGCAGGGGAAAACACCATATATTTT.

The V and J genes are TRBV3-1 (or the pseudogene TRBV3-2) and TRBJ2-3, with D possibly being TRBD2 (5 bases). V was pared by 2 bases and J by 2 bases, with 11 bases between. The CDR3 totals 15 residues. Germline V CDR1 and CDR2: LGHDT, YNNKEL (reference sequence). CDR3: CASSQSLANTDTQYF. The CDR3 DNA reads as TGTGCCAGCAGCCAATCTCTAGCCAACACAGATACGCAGTATTTT.

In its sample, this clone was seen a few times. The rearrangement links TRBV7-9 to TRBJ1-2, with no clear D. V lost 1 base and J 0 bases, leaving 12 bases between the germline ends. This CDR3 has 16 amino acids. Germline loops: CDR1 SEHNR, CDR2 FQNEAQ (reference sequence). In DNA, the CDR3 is TGTGCCAGCAGCTTAGAGGCGGGAGAGGCTAACTATGGCTACACCTTC. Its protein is CASSLEAGEANYGYTF.

DNA of the CDR3: TGTGCCAGTAGTATAGGACAGGGGGCGAGTCAGCCCCAGCATTTT. It is translated as CASSIGQGASQPQHF. This rearrangement joins TRBV19 to TRBJ1-5; TRBD1 matches 10 bases. Trimming removed 1 base from V and 6 bases from J; junction bases left unmatched: 3. In germline, CDR1 is LNHDA, CDR2 SQIVND (reference sequence). The CDR3 is made up of 15 amino acids.

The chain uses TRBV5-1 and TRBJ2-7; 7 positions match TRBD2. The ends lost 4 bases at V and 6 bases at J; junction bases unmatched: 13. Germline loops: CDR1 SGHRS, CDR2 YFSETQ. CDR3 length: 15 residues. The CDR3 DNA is TGCGCCAGCAGCCAACAGCGGGGAGGGAAGTCCGAGCAGTACTTC. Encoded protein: CASSQQRGGKSEQYF.

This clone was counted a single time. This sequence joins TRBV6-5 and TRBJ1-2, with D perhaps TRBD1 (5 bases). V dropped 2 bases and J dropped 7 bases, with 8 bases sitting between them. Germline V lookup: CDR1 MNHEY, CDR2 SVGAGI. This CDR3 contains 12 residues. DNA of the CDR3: TGTGCCAGCAGTTACCGGGGGACTGGCTACACCTTC. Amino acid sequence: CASSYRGTGYTF.

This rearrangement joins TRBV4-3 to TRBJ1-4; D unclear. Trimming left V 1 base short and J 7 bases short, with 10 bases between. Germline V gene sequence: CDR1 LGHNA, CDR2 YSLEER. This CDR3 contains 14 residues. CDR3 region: CASSQVGLGEKLFF. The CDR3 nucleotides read TGCGCCAGCAGCCAAGTAGGACTGGGTGAAAAACTGTTTTTT.

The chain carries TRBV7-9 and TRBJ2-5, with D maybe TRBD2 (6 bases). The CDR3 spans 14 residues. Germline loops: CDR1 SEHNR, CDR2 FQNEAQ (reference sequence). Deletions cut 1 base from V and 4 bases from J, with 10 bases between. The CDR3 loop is CASSLGRGLETQYF. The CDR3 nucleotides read TGTGCCAGCAGCTTAGGTCGGGGACTAGAGACCCAGTACTTC.

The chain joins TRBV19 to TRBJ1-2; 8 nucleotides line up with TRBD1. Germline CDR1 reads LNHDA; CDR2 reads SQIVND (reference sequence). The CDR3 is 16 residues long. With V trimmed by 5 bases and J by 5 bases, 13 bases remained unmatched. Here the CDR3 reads CASSVDLTGVTYGYTF. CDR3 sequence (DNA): TGTGCCAGTAGTGTCGACCTGACAGGGGTCACATATGGCTACACCTTC. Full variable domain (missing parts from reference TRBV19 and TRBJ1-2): DGGITQSPKYLFRKEGQNVTLSCEQNLNHDAMYWYRQDPGQGLRLIYYSQIVNDFQKGDIAEGYSVSREKKESFPLTVTSAQKNPTAFYLCASSVDLTGVTYGYTFGSGTRLTVV.

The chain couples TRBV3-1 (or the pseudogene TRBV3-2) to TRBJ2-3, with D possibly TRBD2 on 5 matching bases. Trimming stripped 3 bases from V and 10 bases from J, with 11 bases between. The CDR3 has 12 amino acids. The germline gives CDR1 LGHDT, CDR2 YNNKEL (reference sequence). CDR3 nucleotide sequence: TGTGCCAGCAGCCAGCCGGGGAGTCCGCAGTATTTT. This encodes CASSQPGSPQYF.

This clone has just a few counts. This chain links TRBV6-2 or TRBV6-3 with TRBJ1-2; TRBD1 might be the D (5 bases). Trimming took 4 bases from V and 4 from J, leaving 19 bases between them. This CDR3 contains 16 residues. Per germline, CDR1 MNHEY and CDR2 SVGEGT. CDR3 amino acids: CASSSGGGDYIYGYTF. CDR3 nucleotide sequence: TGTGCCAGCAGTTCCGGGGGAGGGGACTACATCTATGGCTACACCTTC.

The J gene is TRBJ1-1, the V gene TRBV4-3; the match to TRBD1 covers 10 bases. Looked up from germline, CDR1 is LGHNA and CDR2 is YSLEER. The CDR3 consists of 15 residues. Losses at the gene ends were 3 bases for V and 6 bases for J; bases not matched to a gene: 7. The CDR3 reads CASSQGQGPVSEAFF. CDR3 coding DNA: TGCGCCAGCAGCCAGGGACAGGGGCCCGTCTCTGAAGCTTTCTTT.

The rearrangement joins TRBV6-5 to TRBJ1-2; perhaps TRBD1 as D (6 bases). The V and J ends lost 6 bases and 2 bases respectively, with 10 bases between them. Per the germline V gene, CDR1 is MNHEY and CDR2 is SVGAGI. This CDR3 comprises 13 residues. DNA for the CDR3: TGTGCCAGCAGCGTAGGACAGAACTATGGCTACACCTTC. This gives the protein CASSVGQNYGYTF.

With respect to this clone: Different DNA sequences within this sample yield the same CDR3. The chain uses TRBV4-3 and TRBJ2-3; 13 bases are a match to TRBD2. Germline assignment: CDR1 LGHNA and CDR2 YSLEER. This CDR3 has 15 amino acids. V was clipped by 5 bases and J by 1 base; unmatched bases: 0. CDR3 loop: CASSGLAGGTDTQYF. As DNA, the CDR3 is TGCGCCAGCAGCGGACTAGCGGGGGGCACAGATACGCAGTATTTT.

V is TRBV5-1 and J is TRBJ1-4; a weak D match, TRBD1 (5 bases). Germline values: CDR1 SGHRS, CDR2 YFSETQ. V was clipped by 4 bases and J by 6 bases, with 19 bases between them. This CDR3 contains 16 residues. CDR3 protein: CASSQTPGTGDEKLFF. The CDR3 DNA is TGCGCCAGCAGCCAAACCCCCGGGACTGGAGATGAAAAACTGTTTTTT.

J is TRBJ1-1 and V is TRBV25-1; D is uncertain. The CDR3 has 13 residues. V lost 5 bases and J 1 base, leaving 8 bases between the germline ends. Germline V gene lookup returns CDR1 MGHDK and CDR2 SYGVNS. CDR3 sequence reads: CASSLYANTEAFF. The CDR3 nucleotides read TGTGCCAGCAGTCTATACGCGAACACTGAAGCTTTCTTT.

DNA for the CDR3: TGTGCCAGCAGCTTGTTACTGAAAAGCACAGATACGCAGTATTTT. Its protein product is CASSLLLKSTDTQYF. The gene calls are TRBV5-6 and TRBJ2-3, with D unresolved. The CDR3 is made up of 15 amino acids. Germline-derived CDR1 and CDR2 are SGHDT and YYEEEE. Trimming left V 1 base short and J 0 bases short, with 9 bases between. The full variable domain, completed using reference TRBV5-6 and TRBJ2-3, is DAGVTQSPTHLIKTRGQQVTLRCSPKSGHDTVSWYQQALGQGPQFIFQYYEEEERQRGNFPDRFSGHQFPNYSSELNVNALLLGDSALYLCASSLLLKSTDTQYFGPGTRLTVL.

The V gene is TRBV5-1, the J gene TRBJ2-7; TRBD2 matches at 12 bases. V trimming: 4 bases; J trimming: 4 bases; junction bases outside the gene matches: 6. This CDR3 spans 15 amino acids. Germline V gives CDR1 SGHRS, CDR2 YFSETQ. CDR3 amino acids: CASSRRTSGDYEQYF. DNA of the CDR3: TGCGCCAGCAGCCGACGGACTAGCGGGGATTACGAGCAGTACTTC.

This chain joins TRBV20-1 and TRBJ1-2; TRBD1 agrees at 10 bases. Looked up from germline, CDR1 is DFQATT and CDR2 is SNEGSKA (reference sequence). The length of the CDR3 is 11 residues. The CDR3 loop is CSWDRGYGYTF. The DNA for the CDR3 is TGCAGCTGGGACAGGGGCTATGGCTACACCTTC.

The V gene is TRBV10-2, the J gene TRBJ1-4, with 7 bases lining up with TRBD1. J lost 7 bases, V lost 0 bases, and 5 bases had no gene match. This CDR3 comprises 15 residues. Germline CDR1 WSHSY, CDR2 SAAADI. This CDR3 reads CASSESYRGIEKLFF. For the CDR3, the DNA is TGCGCCAGCAGTGAGTCGTACAGGGGAATTGAAAAACTGTTTTTT.